This T cell receptor (beta chain) originates from a study of response to subunit inactivated influenza vaccine. The CDR3 is 15 amino acids. V was clipped by 0 bases and J by 4 bases, with 9 bases between them. Germline V CDR1 and CDR2: MNHEY, SVGEGT. The table lists this clonotype with a few counts. MiXCR, applied by TCRdb to the RT-PCR reads, yields one record per CDR3 protein. The data contain 500,000 to 600,000 distinct CDR3 sequences, under 9% of them singletons. The chain couples TRBV6-2 or TRBV6-3 to TRBJ2-2; the D gene is possibly TRBD1 (5 bases). The clonotype comes from a man aged 50-75 years who received an inactivated influenza vaccine. The material sequenced was PBMCs from blood, taken 23 months after vaccination. CDR3 residues: CASSYSGPGTGELFF. Written as DNA, the CDR3 is TGTGCCAGCAGTTACTCGGGGCCTGGCACCGGGGAGCTGTTTTTT.